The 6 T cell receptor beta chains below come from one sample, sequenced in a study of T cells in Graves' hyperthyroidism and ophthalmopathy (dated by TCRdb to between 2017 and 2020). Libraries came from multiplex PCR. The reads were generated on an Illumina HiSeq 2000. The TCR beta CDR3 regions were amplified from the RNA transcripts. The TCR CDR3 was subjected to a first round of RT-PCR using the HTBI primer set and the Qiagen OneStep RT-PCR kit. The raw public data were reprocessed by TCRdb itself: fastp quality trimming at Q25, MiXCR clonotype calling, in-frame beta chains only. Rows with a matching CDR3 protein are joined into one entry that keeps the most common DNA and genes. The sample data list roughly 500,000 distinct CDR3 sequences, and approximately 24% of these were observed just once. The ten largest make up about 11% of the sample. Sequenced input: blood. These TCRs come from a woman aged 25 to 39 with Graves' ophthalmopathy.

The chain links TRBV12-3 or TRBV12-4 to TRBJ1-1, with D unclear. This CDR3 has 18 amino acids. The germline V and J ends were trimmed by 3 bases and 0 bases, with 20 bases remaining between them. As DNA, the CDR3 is TGTGCCAGCAGTTTTCGATCTTTGGCGGAGGATTTGAACACTGAAGCTTTCTTT. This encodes CASSFRSLAEDLNTEAFF.

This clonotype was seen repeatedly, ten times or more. The CDR3 spells CASSPGQLVNYGYTF. The CDR3 DNA reads TGTGCCAGCAGCCCGGGACAGTTGGTTAACTATGGCTACACCTTC. The chain employs TRBV7-2 and TRBJ1-2, with 7 bases identical to TRBD1. Looked up from germline, CDR1 is SGHTA and CDR2 is FQGNSA. Unmatched junction bases numbered 7, after V lost 5 bases and J lost 1 base. This CDR3 contains 15 residues.

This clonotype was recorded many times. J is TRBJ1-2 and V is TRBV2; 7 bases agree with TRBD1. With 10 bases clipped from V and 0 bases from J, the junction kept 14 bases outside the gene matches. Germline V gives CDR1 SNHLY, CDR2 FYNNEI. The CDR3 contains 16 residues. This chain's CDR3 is CAISRSRQGANYGYTF. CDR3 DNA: TGTGCCATCAGCCGGTCCCGACAGGGTGCTAACTATGGCTACACCTTC.

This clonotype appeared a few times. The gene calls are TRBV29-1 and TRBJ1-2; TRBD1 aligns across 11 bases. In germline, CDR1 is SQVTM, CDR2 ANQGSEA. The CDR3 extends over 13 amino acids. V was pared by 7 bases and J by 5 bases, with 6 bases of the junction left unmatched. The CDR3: CSAGQGAGYGYTF. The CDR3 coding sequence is TGCAGCGCCGGACAGGGGGCGGGGTATGGCTACACCTTC.

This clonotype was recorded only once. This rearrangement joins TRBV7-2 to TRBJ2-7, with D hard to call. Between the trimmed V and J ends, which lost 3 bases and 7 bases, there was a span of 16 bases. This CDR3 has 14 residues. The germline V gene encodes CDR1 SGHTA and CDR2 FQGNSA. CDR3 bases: TGTGCCAGCAGCTTCAACGGACCACCTGATGAGCAGTACTTC. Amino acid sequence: CASSFNGPPDEQYF. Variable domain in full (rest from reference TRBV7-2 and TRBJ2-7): GAGVSQSPSNKVTEKGKDVELRCDPISGHTALYWYRQSLGQGLEFLIYFQGNSAPDKSGLPSDRFSAERTGGSVSTLTIQRTQQEDSAVYLCASSFNGPPDEQYFGPGTRLTVT.

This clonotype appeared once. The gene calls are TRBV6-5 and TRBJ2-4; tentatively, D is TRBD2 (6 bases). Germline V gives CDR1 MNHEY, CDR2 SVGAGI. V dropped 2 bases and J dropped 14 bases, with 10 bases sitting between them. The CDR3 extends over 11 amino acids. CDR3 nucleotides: TGTGCCAGCAGTTACCGGGAGATTAAGTACTTC. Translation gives CASSYREIKYF.